This TCR beta chain was observed in a study of beta chain features in type 1 diabetes. General study results and limits: TCRB CDR3s from Type 1 diabetes patients were moderately but significantly shorter in all four CD4+ subsets.

CDR1 is MNHEY and CDR2 is SVGAGI in the germline V gene. This CDR3 is 15 amino acids long. V lost 6 bases and J lost 4; bases outside the gene matches: 10. Sorting of CD4+ naive, central memory, regulatory and stem cell-like memory cells was performed via CD45RO/CCR7/CD25/CD127/CD95/CD27. Notes on this clone: Its antigen is unidentified.

Sequencing targeted expressed TCRB transcripts, as all isolated RNA had been reverse transcribed. The protocol was immunoSEQ multiplex PCR, while the TCRdb copy is restricted to in-frame clones and leaves out a portion. The repertoire holds 130,000 to 150,000 clones, with under 60% as singletons. The source is a young man in good health. The chain links TRBV6-5 to TRBJ1-1; 8 bases line up with TRBD1. The specimen sequenced was Tregs from blood. The CDR3 sequence is CASRSDRGRGTEAFF. Written as DNA, the CDR3 is TGTGCCAGCAGGTCTGACAGGGGACGGGGCACTGAAGCTTTCTTT.